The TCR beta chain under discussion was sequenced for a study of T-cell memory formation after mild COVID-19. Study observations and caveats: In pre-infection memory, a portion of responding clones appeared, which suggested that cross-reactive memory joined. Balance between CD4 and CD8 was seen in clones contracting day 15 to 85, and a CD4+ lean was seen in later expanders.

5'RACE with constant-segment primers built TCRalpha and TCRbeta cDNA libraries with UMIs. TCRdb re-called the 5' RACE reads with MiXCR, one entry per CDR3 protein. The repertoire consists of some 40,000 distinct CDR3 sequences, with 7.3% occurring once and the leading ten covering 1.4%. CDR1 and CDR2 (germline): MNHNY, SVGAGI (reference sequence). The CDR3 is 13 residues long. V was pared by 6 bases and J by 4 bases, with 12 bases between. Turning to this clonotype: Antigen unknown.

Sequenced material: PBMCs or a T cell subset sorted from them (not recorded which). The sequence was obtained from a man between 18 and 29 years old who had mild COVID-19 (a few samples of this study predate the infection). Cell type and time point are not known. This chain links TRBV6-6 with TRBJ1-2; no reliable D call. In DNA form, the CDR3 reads TGTGCCAGCAGAACAGACGGCCTCTATGGCTACACCTTC. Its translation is CASRTDGLYGYTF.